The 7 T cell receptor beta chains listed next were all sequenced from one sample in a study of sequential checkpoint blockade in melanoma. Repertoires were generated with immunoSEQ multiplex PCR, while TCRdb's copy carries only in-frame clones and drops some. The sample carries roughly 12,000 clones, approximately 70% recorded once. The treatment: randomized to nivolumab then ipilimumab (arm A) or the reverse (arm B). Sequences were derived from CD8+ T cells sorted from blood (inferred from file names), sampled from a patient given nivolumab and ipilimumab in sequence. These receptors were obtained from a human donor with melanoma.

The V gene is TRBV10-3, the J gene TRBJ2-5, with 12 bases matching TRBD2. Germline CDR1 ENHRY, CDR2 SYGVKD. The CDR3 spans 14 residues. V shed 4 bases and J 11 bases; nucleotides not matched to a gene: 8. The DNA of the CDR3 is TGTGCCATCAGTGGGTTGACTAGCGGGGGCCCTCAGTACTTC. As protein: CAISGLTSGGPQYF.

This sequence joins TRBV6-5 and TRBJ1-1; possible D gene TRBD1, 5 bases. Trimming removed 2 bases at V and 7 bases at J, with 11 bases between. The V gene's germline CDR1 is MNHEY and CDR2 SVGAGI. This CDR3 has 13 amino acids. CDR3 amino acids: CASSYASGLEAFF. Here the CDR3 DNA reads TGTGCCAGCAGTTACGCCTCAGGGCTTGAAGCTTTCTTT.

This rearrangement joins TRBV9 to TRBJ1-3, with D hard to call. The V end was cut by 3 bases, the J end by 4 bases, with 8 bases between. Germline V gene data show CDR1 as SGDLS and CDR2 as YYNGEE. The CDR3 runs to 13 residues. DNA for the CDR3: TGTGCCAGCAGCGGCAGGTCGGGAAACACCATATATTTT. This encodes CASSGRSGNTIYF.

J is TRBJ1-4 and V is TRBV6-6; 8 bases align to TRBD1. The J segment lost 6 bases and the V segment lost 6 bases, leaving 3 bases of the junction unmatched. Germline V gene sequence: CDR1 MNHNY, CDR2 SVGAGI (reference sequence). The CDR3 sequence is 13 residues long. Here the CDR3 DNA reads TGTGCCAGCAGCTGGACAGGGTATGAAAAACTGTTTTTT. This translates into CASSWTGYEKLFF.

CDR3 region: CASSYRQGNQPQHF. CDR3 DNA sequence: TGTGCCAGCAGTTACCGACAGGGCAATCAGCCCCAGCATTTT. The chain uses TRBV6-6 and TRBJ1-5; possible D gene TRBD1, 6 bases. Trimming took 2 bases from V and 2 from J, leaving 7 bases between them. This CDR3 is 14 amino acids long. Germline V CDR1 and CDR2: MNHNY, SVGAGI (reference sequence).

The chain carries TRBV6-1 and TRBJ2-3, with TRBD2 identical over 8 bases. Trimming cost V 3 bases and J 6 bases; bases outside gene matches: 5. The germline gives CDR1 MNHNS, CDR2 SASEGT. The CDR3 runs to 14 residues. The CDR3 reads CASSDQRGGDTQYF. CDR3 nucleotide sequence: TGTGCCAGCAGTGATCAACGGGGGGGCGATACGCAGTATTTT.

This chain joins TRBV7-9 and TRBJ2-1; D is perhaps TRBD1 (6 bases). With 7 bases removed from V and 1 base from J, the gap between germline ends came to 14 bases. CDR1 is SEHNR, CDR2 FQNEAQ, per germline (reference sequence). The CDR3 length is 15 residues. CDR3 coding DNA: TGTGCCAGCACCCGAGGGGGAGTATCCTACAATGAGCAGTTCTTC. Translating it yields CASTRGGVSYNEQFF. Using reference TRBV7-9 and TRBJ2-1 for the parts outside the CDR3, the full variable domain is DTGVSQNPRHKITKRGQNVTFRCDPISEHNRLYWYRQTLGQGPEFLTYFQNEAQLEKSRLLSDRFSAERPKGSFSTLEIQRTEQGDSAMYLCASTRGGVSYNEQFFGPGTRLTVL.